Listed here are 30 T cell receptor beta chains from one sample, sequenced in a study of blood T cell repertoires in COVID-19. Using immunoSEQ multiplex PCR, the repertoire was profiled, and TCRdb retains in-frame clones only, with some absent. This sample yields 140,000 to 150,000 clones, of which approximately 84% are seen a single time; 35% to 50% belongs to the top ten. Sequencing was carried out using peripheral blood. The receptors here all came from a human donor in a cohort sampled during active COVID-19.

The chain combines TRBV5-1 with TRBJ2-3, with TRBD1 matching over 7 bases. The ends lost 0 bases at V and 2 bases at J; junction bases unmatched: 6. The CDR3 runs 16 residues. Per germline, CDR1 SGHRS and CDR2 YFSETQ. CDR3 sequence (DNA): TGCGCCAGCAGCTTGGACAGTCAGGGGGTCACAGATACGCAGTATTTT. Translated, it gives CASSLDSQGVTDTQYF.

The count of this clone is one. The V and J genes are TRBV6-5 and TRBJ1-4; 10 bases are a match to TRBD1. The CDR3 consists of 15 residues. The germline gives CDR1 MNHEY, CDR2 SVGAGI. The V and J ends lost 10 bases and 1 base, in that order; junction bases with no gene match: 6. CDR3 sequence: CATATGGKTNEKLFF. The DNA of the CDR3 is TGTGCCACCGCGACAGGGGGCAAAACTAATGAAAAACTGTTTTTT.

This clone appeared once. V usage is TRBV5-4 and J usage is TRBJ2-5; 15 bases are a match to TRBD2. This CDR3 has 16 residues. The germline V gene encodes CDR1 SGHNT and CDR2 YYREEE (reference sequence). V lost 4 bases and J lost 6; bases outside the gene matches: 7. CDR3 sequence reads: CASSTGLAGGEKTQYF. DNA of the CDR3: TGTGCCAGCAGCACTGGACTAGCGGGAGGGGAGAAGACCCAGTACTTC.

The chain is built from TRBV11-2 and TRBJ1-6; D possibly corresponds to TRBD1 (5 bases). V dropped 5 bases and J dropped 2 bases, with 10 bases sitting between them. CDR1 SGHAT and CDR2 FQNNGV come from the germline V gene. The CDR3 has 15 amino acids. CDR3 sequence reads: CASSVGGTYNSPLHF. As DNA, the CDR3 is TGTGCCAGCAGCGTCGGGGGGACCTATAATTCACCCCTCCACTTT.

V usage is TRBV28 and J usage is TRBJ2-3, with 10 bases identical to TRBD2. This CDR3 comprises 15 residues. The germline CDR1 and CDR2 sequences are MDHEN and SYDVKM. V was pared by 5 bases and J by 2 bases, with 4 bases of the junction left unmatched. In DNA, the CDR3 is TGTGCCAGCAGTCGGACTAGCGGCCTCACAGATACGCAGTATTTT. It translates to CASSRTSGLTDTQYF.

V is TRBV29-1 and J is TRBJ1-1, with D unclear. The germline gives CDR1 SQVTM, CDR2 ANQGSEA. CDR3 length: 11 residues. The CDR3 spells CRIGGDTEAFF. CDR3 nucleotide sequence: TGCAGAATTGGCGGGGACACTGAAGCTTTCTTT.

This clone was seen once. The CDR3 DNA is TGTGCCAGCAGAGGGAGCGGGTCCTACAATGAGCAGTTCTTC. As protein: CASRGSGSYNEQFF. The rearrangement uses TRBV3-1 (or the pseudogene TRBV3-2) and TRBJ2-1; D possibly corresponds to TRBD2 (6 bases). The germline V and J ends were trimmed by 6 bases and 1 base, with 10 bases remaining between them. This CDR3 has 14 amino acids. Germline CDR1 reads LGHDT; CDR2 reads YNNKEL (reference sequence).

The chain uses TRBV3-1 (or the pseudogene TRBV3-2) and TRBJ2-5; no clear D gene. Trimming stripped 4 bases from V and 1 base from J, with 10 bases between. CDR3 length: 14 amino acids. Germline loops: CDR1 LGHDT, CDR2 YNNKEL (reference sequence). CDR3 sequence: CASSPRLFQETQYF. The CDR3 DNA is TGTGCCAGCAGCCCCCGACTCTTCCAAGAGACCCAGTACTTC.

The chain recombines TRBV12-3 or TRBV12-4 with TRBJ1-1; no definite D call. The CDR3 extends over 13 amino acids. V lost 6 bases, J lost 2 bases, and 10 bases lay in between. CDR3 sequence (DNA): TGTGCCAGCAGCCCGTGGGCCAACACTGAAGCTTTCTTT. Translated, it gives CASSPWANTEAFF.

The CDR3 bases are TGCAGCGTCTCTGACAGGTACAATGAGCAGTTCTTC. Protein: CSVSDRYNEQFF. The chain recombines TRBV29-1 with TRBJ2-1; possible D gene TRBD1, 6 bases. CDR1 and CDR2 from the germline V gene are SQVTM and ANQGSEA. V was clipped by 6 bases and J by 4 bases, with 10 bases between them. The CDR3 has 12 residues.

The CDR3 region has the DNA TGTGCCAGCAGGTATAAGAAGGAGGGTCCCTACGAGCAGTACTTC. Its protein product is CASRYKKEGPYEQYF. J is TRBJ2-7 and V is TRBV6-5, with TRBD2 as a possible D gene (6 bases). Germline CDR1 reads MNHEY; CDR2 reads SVGAGI. V lost 6 bases, J lost 2 bases, and 17 bases lay in between. The CDR3 sequence is 15 residues long.

The chain couples TRBV30 to TRBJ1-1, with unresolved D. Trimming cost V 5 bases and J 1 base, with 8 bases left between them. Germline lookup yields CDR1 GTSNPN and CDR2 SVGIG (reference sequence). CDR3 length: 12 amino acids. CDR3 coding DNA: TGTGCCTGGGCCGGGAGGAACACTGAAGCTTTCTTT. Amino acid sequence: CAWAGRNTEAFF.

The chain combines TRBV7-2 with TRBJ1-1; D remains unclear. The CDR3 runs to 13 residues. Germline-derived CDR1 and CDR2 are SGHTA and FQGNSA. Trimming removed 4 bases from V and 3 bases from J, with 9 bases in between. The CDR3 loop reads CASSSYRDTEAFF. CDR3 nucleotide sequence: TGTGCCAGCAGCTCGTATCGAGACACTGAAGCTTTCTTT.

This clone came up a few times. This CDR3 reads CASSQEGGQPQHF. For the CDR3, the DNA is TGTGCCAGCAGCCAAGAGGGGGGTCAGCCCCAGCATTTT. This chain connects TRBV3-1 (or the pseudogene TRBV3-2) to TRBJ1-5; a possible D gene is TRBD1 (5 bases). Germline CDR1 is LGHDT and CDR2 is YNNKEL (reference sequence). The V gene lost 0 bases and the J gene lost 6 bases, with 6 bases spanning the gap. The CDR3 is made up of 13 amino acids.

This chain connects TRBV23-1 to TRBJ1-1; D is undetermined. TRBV23-1 is known as an ORF, though its function is uncertain. The V gene lost 6 bases and the J gene lost 10 bases, with 18 bases spanning the gap. The length of the CDR3 is 13 residues. CDR3 in DNA: TGCGCCAGCAGGTTGACCCGGAGGGCGGGAGCTTTCTTT. Its translation is CASRLTRRAGAFF.

The table lists this clone with a count of one. The rearrangement links TRBV7-2 to TRBJ2-5; tentatively, D is TRBD2 (5 bases). Trimming cost V 4 bases and J 7 bases, with 16 bases left between them. Germline loops: CDR1 SGHTA, CDR2 FQGNSA. There are 14 residues in the CDR3. The CDR3 nucleotides read TGTGCCAGCAGCTCCTACTTGGTGAGCGGGACCCAGTACTTC. Its translation: CASSSYLVSGTQYF.

The chain joins TRBV5-1 to TRBJ2-3; 9 bases map to TRBD2. The CDR3 is made up of 14 amino acids. The V segment lost 4 bases and the J segment 5 bases; nucleotides outside the gene matches: 5. Germline CDR1 is SGHRS and CDR2 is YFSETQ. DNA of the CDR3: TGCGCCAGCAGCATTAGCGGGAGTAAAGATACGCAGTATTTT. This sequence encodes CASSISGSKDTQYF.

This clone came up once. The chain uses TRBV19 and TRBJ1-4, with D perhaps matching TRBD1 (5 bases). Trimming removed 10 bases at V and 4 bases at J, with 16 bases between. CDR1 LNHDA and CDR2 SQIVND come from the germline V gene (reference sequence). The CDR3 has 14 amino acids. The CDR3: CATRRGRDNEKLFF. The CDR3 DNA follows: TGTGCCACCAGGAGGGGAAGGGATAATGAAAAACTGTTTTTT.

The chain combines TRBV7-9 with TRBJ1-2; 7 positions agree with TRBD1. The CDR3 loop spans 14 amino acids. Germline assignment: CDR1 SEHNR and CDR2 FQNEAQ (reference sequence). V was clipped by 4 bases and J by 5 bases; unmatched bases: 7. The CDR3 reads CASSSTGTDYGYTF. The DNA of the CDR3 is TGTGCCAGCAGCTCCACCGGGACAGATTATGGCTACACCTTC.

This clone was seen a few times. The chain combines TRBV19 with TRBJ1-2, with 11 bases fitting TRBD1. Per the germline V gene, CDR1 is LNHDA and CDR2 is SQIVND (reference sequence). The CDR3 spans 15 residues. The V and J ends lost 4 bases and 8 bases, in that order; junction bases with no gene match: 9. The CDR3 nucleotides read TGTGCCAGTAGTACAACCATGGACAGGGGGCTCGGCTACACCTTC. Translation gives CASSTTMDRGLGYTF.

This clone occurred a few times. J is TRBJ1-4 and V is TRBV30; 7 bases fit TRBD1. Losses at the gene ends were 6 bases for V and 6 bases for J; bases not matched to a gene: 7. CDR1 and CDR2 (germline): GTSNPN, SVGIG (reference sequence). CDR3 length: 13 amino acids. This chain's CDR3 is CACTGTAYEKLFF. The DNA for the CDR3 is TGTGCCTGTACCGGGACAGCTTATGAAAAACTGTTTTTT. Based on the CDR3 plus reference TRBV30 and TRBJ1-4, the full variable domain is SQTIHQWPATLVQPVGSPLSLECTVEGTSNPNLYWYRQAAGRGLQLLFYSVGIGQISSEVPQNLSASRPQDRQFILSSKKLLLSDSGFYLCACTGTAYEKLFFGSGTQLSVL.

The chain links TRBV7-9 to TRBJ1-6, with D uncertain. The CDR3 has 15 residues. CDR1 SEHNR and CDR2 FQNEAQ come from the germline V gene (reference sequence). Trimming removed 1 base from V and 5 bases from J, with 9 bases in between. This chain's CDR3 is CASSLGGDNNSPLHF. The CDR3 DNA reads TGTGCCAGCAGCTTAGGGGGAGATAATAATTCACCCCTCCACTTT.

The chain recombines TRBV11-3 with TRBJ2-3, with D possibly being TRBD2 (5 bases). Germline values: CDR1 SGHNT, CDR2 YENEEA. This CDR3 region has 14 residues. Trimming pared 4 bases from V and 6 bases from J, leaving 14 bases between. The CDR3 DNA is TGTGCCAGCAGCTCCCTGCGGACTGGGGATACGCAGTATTTT. Its translation is CASSSLRTGDTQYF. Full variable domain (outside the CDR3, taken from reference TRBV11-3 and TRBJ2-3): EAGVVQSPRYKIIEKKQPVAFWCNPISGHNTLYWYLQNLGQGPELLIRYENEEAVDDSQLPKDRFSAERLKGVDSTLKIQPAELGDSAVYLCASSSLRTGDTQYFGPGTRLTVL.

The chain has TRBV23-1 and TRBJ1-2; the match to TRBD1 covers 7 bases. TRBV23-1 is labeled an ORF, and its function is uncertain. The length of the CDR3 is 13 residues. Trimming took 7 bases from V and 8 from J; bases not matched to a gene: 10. CDR3 nucleotides: TGCGCCAGCACGTCTCGACAGGGAAAAGGCTACACCTTC. As protein: CASTSRQGKGYTF.

The rearrangement joins TRBV28 to TRBJ1-2; possible D gene TRBD1, 6 bases. V lost 11 bases and J lost 6, with 22 bases in between. CDR1 and CDR2 from the germline V gene are MDHEN and SYDVKM. CDR3 length: 14 residues. The CDR3 nucleotides are TGTGCCGTTTGGGGGGGGCGCAGGGGTGATGGCTACACCTTC. It encodes CAVWGGRRGDGYTF.

This chain links TRBV9 with TRBJ1-4, with a weak D call TRBD1 (5 bases). V gave up 4 bases and J gave up 1 base, with 11 bases separating them. Germline V gene sequence: CDR1 SGDLS, CDR2 YYNGEE. There are 15 residues in the CDR3. CDR3 region: CASSLGLLTNEKLFF. The CDR3 DNA reads TGTGCCAGCAGCCTGGGACTCTTAACTAATGAAAAACTGTTTTTT.

As concerns this clone: An end of the junction does not agree with germline; a read error may underlie this. The chain joins TRBV30 to TRBJ1-2, with TRBD1 identical over 9 bases. There are 11 residues in the CDR3. Germline CDR1 reads GTSNPN; CDR2 reads SVGIG (reference sequence). This chain's CDR3 is CLWDRVTGYTF. The CDR3 nucleotides read TGCTTGTGGGACAGGGTTACTGGCTACACCTTC.

This rearrangement joins TRBV5-6 to TRBJ2-5; D might be TRBD1 (5 bases). Germline V gene lookup returns CDR1 SGHDT and CDR2 YYEEEE. The CDR3 runs 14 residues. V shed 4 bases and J shed 8 bases, with 18 bases lying between them. The CDR3 DNA reads as TGTGCCAGCAGCCGCAGGGCCGGCGGTGATACCCAGTACTTC. Translation gives CASSRRAGGDTQYF.

The genes are TRBV2 and TRBJ2-7; 8 bases align to TRBD1. The CDR3 spans 13 residues. CDR1 SNHLY and CDR2 FYNNEI come from the germline V gene. Germline trimming cut 4 bases from V and 3 bases from J; bases unmatched to any gene: 2. CDR3: CASSGQGFYEQYF. The DNA of the CDR3 is TGTGCCAGCAGTGGACAGGGGTTCTACGAGCAGTACTTC. The whole variable domain, remainder taken from reference TRBV2 and TRBJ2-7, is EPEVTQTPSHQVTQMGQEVILRCVPISNHLYFYWYRQILGQKVEFLVSFYNNEISEKSEIFDDQFSVERPDGSNFTLKIRSTKLEDSAMYFCASSGQGFYEQYFGPGTRLTVT.

The chain couples TRBV10-3 to TRBJ2-5, with D perhaps TRBD1 (6 bases). The CDR3 contains 15 residues. Per germline, CDR1 ENHRY and CDR2 SYGVKD. Trimming removed 5 bases at V and 3 bases at J, with 16 bases between. The CDR3 DNA reads TGTGCCATCAGTTTCTCAGACAGGCCAGAAGAGACCCAGTACTTC. Its translation: CAISFSDRPEETQYF.